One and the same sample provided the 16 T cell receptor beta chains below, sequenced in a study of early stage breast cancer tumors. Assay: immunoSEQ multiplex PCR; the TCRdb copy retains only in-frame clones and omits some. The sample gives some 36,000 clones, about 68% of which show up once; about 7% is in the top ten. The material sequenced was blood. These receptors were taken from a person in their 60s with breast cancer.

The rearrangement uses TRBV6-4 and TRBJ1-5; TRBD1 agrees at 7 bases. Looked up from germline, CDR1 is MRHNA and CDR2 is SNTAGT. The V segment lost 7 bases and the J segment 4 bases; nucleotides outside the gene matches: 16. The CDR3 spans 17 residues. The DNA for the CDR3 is TGTGCCAGCAACATCCAAACAGGGGAATTTTGGAATCAGCCCCAGCATTTT. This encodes CASNIQTGEFWNQPQHF.

CDR3 region: CASSPDSRSPLHF. In DNA, the CDR3 is TGTGCCAGCTCGCCAGATTCCCGCTCACCCCTCCACTTT. The chain joins TRBV18 to TRBJ1-6; D is unclear. Germline CDR1 and CDR2: KGHSH and LQKENI. Trimming removed 6 bases at V and 10 bases at J, with 13 bases between. The CDR3 consists of 13 residues.

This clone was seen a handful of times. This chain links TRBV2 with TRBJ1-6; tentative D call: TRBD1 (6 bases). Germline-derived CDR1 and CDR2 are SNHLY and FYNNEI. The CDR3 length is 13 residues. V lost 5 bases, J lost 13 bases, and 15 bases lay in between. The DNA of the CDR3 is TGTGCCAGCAGTTACCTCCAGGGGAGGCCCCTCCACTTT. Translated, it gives CASSYLQGRPLHF.

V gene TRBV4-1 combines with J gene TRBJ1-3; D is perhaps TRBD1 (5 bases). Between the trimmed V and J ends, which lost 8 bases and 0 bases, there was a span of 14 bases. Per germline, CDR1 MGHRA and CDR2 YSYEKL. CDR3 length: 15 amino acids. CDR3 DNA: TGCGCCAGCCGGGGGGGTGCAGGCTCTGGAAACACCATATATTTT. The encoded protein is CASRGGAGSGNTIYF.

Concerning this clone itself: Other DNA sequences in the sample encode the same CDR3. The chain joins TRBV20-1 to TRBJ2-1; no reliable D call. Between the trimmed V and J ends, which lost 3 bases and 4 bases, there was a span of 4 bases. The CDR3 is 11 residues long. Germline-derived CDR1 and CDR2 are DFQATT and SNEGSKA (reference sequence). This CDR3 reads CSAREYNEQFF. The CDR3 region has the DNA TGCAGTGCTAGGGAGTACAATGAGCAGTTCTTC.

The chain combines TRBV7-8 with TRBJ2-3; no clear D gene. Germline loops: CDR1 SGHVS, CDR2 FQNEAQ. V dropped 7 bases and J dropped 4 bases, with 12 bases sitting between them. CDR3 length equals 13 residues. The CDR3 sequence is CASKYARADTQYF. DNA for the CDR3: TGTGCCAGCAAGTACGCACGGGCAGATACGCAGTATTTT.

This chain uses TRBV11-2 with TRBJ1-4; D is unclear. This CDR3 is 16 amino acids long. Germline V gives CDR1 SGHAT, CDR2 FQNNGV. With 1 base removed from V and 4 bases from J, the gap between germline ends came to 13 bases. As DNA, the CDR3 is TGTGCCAGCAGCTTAGTGTCAGGCTCAGTTAATGAAAAACTGTTTTTT. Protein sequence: CASSLVSGSVNEKLFF.

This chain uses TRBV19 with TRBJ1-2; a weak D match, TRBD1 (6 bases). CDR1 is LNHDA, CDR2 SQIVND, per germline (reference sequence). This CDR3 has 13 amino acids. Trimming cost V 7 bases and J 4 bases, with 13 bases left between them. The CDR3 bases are TGTGCCAGTAAGGAGGGGGTACGCTATGGCTACACCTTC. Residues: CASKEGVRYGYTF. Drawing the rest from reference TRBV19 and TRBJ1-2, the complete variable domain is DGGITQSPKYLFRKEGQNVTLSCEQNLNHDAMYWYRQDPGQGLRLIYYSQIVNDFQKGDIAEGYSVSREKKESFPLTVTSAQKNPTAFYLCASKEGVRYGYTFGSGTRLTVV.

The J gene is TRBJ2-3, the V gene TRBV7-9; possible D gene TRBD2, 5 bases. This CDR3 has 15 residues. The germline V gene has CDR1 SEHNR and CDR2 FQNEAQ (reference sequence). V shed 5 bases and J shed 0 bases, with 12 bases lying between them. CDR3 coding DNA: TGTGCCAGCAGCGGGAGCGGATCGAGCACAGATACGCAGTATTTT. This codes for CASSGSGSSTDTQYF.

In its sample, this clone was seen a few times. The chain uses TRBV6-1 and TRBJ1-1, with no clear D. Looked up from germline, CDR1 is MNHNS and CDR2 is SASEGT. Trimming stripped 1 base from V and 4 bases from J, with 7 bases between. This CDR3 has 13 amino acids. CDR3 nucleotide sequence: TGTGCCAGCAGTGAAGGTCGGAGCACTGAAGCTTTCTTT. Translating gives CASSEGRSTEAFF.

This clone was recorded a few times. The CDR3 is CASSPPGGSYTF. The CDR3 DNA follows: TGTGCCAGCTCACCACCAGGAGGAAGCTACACCTTC. This chain joins TRBV18 and TRBJ1-2; D remains unclear. V was clipped by 0 bases and J by 9 bases, with 8 bases between them. This CDR3 has 12 amino acids. Germline V gives CDR1 KGHSH, CDR2 LQKENI. The full variable domain, in which reference TRBV18 and TRBJ1-2 provide the parts outside the CDR3, is NAGVMQNPRHLVRRRGQEARLRCSPMKGHSHVYWYRQLPEEGLKFMVYLQKENIIDESGMPKERFSAEFPKEGPSILRIQQVVRGDSAAYFCASSPPGGSYTFGSGTRLTVV.

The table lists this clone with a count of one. The CDR3 coding sequence is TGTGCCAGCAGCTCTCAGGGACAGGGGGGCCGAAAACTGTTTTTT. Translated, it gives CASSSQGQGGRKLFF. V is TRBV5-8 and J is TRBJ1-4; TRBD1 agrees at 11 bases. J was trimmed by 10 bases and V by 3 bases; bases with no gene match: 8. This CDR3 has 15 residues. Looked up from germline, CDR1 is SGHTS and CDR2 is YDEGEE.

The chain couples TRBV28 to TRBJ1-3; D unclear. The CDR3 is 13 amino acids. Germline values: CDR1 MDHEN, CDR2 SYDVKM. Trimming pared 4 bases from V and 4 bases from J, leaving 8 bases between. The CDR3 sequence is CASSSGRGNTIYF. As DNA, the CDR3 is TGTGCCAGCAGTTCCGGACGCGGAAACACCATATATTTT.

The CDR3 sequence is CASSEAGTGGHGYTF. The CDR3 region has the DNA TGTGCCAGCAGTGAAGCGGGGACAGGGGGCCATGGCTACACCTTC. The chain recombines TRBV6-1 with TRBJ1-2; 12 nucleotides align to TRBD1. Losses at the gene ends were 0 bases for V and 6 bases for J; bases not matched to a gene: 2. Germline CDR1 MNHNS, CDR2 SASEGT. The CDR3 extends over 15 amino acids.

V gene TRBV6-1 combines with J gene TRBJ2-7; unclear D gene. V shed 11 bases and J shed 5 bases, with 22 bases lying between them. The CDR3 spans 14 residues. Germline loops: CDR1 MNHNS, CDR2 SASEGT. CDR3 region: CAAFTGGRRDEQYF. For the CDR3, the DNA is TGTGCCGCTTTTACCGGCGGAAGACGCGACGAGCAGTACTTC.

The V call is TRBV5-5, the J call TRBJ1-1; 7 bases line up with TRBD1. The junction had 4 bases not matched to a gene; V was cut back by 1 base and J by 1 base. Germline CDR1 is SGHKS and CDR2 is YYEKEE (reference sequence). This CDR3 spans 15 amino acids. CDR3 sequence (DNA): TGTGCCAGCAGCTTGTTAGGGGGCTCGAACACTGAAGCTTTCTTT. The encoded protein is CASSLLGGSNTEAFF.